Below, one T cell receptor beta chain is given with its context. Its antigen is still unknown. Base qualities were left out, and no much larger clone turns up one base away. The CDR3 measures 11 amino acids from cysteine to phenylalanine. The retained sequence is limited to the CDR3, 33 bases, with the frame set at the first base. CDR1 and CDR2 are read off the germline V gene as MNHEY and SVGAGI. At the junction V is shortened by 5 bases and J by 10 bases, with 9 bases in between. This entry belongs to a study of a mutant IDH1 vaccine in newly diagnosed glioma (dated by TCRdb to the early 2020s). Regarding the research as a whole: Vaccination started 4-6 weeks after radiotherapy alone, or was given together with temozolomide cycles in the groups whose treatment included chemotherapy. The approximately 32 treated patients were roughly 62% male and roughly 40% female, with a mean age of approximately 38 years. Before enrollment, most patients had been given radiochemotherapy with temozolomide as standard therapy, while the rest had received either radiotherapy alone or temozolomide alone. The week-35 safety follow-up took place at visit V12, and the week-47 end of study took place at visit V13. Six visits were used for peripheral blood collection: V03 (baseline), V05, V07, V10, V12 and V13. Longitudinal TCRB deep sequencing was done for 25 to 30 treated patients, wherever samples were available for exploratory analyses.

The time point tag for this specimen amounts to: week 35, safety follow-up. Every vaccine dose consisted of 300 ug of a 20-mer mutant IDH1 peptide in Montanide, administered subcutaneously together with topical imiquimod. Patients were given eight vaccinations, in weeks 1, 3, 5, 7, 11, 15, 19 and 23, which matched visits V03 through V10. Newly diagnosed WHO grade 3 or 4 IDH1-mutant astrocytomas showing loss of nuclear ATRX were present in the donors. The samples were drawn from NOA16, a multicentre, single-arm, open-label phase I trial in Germany that tested a mutant IDH1 peptide vaccine in humans for the first time. Genomic DNA for TCRB sequencing was extracted from EDTA blood using the DNeasy Blood and Tissue Kit. Library method: the immunoSEQ multiplex PCR assay. Following the manufacturer's protocol, the hsTCRB Kit was used to amplify rearranged TCR beta chain sequences. TCRB libraries were sequenced on an Illumina MiSeq. In the authors' own workflow: The proprietary platform of the kit vendor was used for demultiplexing, trimming and gene mapping. Not all clones reach the TCRdb copy of this immuneACCESS table, which keeps in-frame sequences only. Checked studies attribute under half of the gap to unresolved V genes and leave the rest unexplained. Clone size and the V and J calls come from that table; the DNA yielded D and trimming. The sample includes 50,000 to 70,000 clones, with around 84% observed a single time. Around 4% of the sample rests with the top ten.

What the authors observed across the whole study: It was noted by the authors that analyses of patient blood samples could not be reproduced owing to sample limitations. Availability determined which PBMC samples were chosen for TCRB deep sequencing. Changes in the top peripheral T cell clonotypes picked up by TCRB sequencing did not appear to be linked to pseudoprogression. Across multiple MHC alleles, vaccine-induced immune responses were seen in approximately 93% of patients.

This chain is built from TRBV6-5 and TRBJ2-1; a confident D gene designation cannot be given. The sample was PBMCs, taken from a glioma patient whose treatment included an IDH1 peptide vaccine. The sequence was obtained from a man between 25 and 39 years old with glioma. The DNA is TGTGCCAGCAGTCTTCTAGGCGAGCAGTTCTTC. Its protein is CASSLLGEQFF.